Shown below are 4 T cell receptor beta chains from a single sample sequenced in a study of regulatory T cells in long-lasting Graves disease. Time point here: newly diagnosed GD, antithyroid drugs for less than 3 months. Isolated PBMC RNA provided the starting material for the TCR library. Arm-PCR of CDR3 regions with iRepertoire HTBI primers generated TCR beta libraries. TCRdb fed the multiplex PCR reads into MiXCR, producing one record per CDR3 protein. The sample consists of roughly 560,000 distinct CDR3 sequences, more than 10% of them appearing once. The same data also went into a second study, on T cells in Graves' hyperthyroidism and ophthalmopathy.

Sample: peripheral blood mononuclear cells (PBMCs), taken at new diagnosis, from a patient treated with antithyroid drugs. These receptors were obtained from a woman aged 30 to 39 with Graves disease.

This clonotype occurred many times. The chain uses TRBV27 and TRBJ1-4, with D maybe TRBD1 (5 bases). V dropped 4 bases and J dropped 7 bases, with 19 bases sitting between them. Germline V CDR1 and CDR2: MNHEY, SMNVEV (reference sequence). The CDR3 is 16 amino acids. CDR3 nucleotide sequence: TGTGCCAGCAGTTATATCAAGGGGAGAGGGAGTGAAAAACTGTTTTTT. Translated, it gives CASSYIKGRGSEKLFF.

This clonotype was seen only a few times. The chain carries TRBV7-9 and TRBJ1-2, with D unclear. V was pared by 6 bases and J by 5 bases, with 19 bases between. This CDR3 contains 15 residues. CDR1 is SEHNR, CDR2 FQNEAQ, per germline (reference sequence). The CDR3 DNA sequence: TGTGCCAGCAGGCCCGCCGTTTATGGGGAGTATGGCTACACCTTC. As protein: CASRPAVYGEYGYTF.

This clonotype was counted ten times or more. The chain has TRBV6-5 and TRBJ2-1; 10 bases align to TRBD2. Germline assignment: CDR1 MNHEY and CDR2 SVGAGI. This CDR3 has 15 amino acids. J was trimmed by 5 bases and V by 4 bases; bases with no gene match: 5. DNA of the CDR3: TGTGCCAGCAGTTCTAGCGGGAGTACCCACAATGAGCAGTTCTTC. Translation gives CASSSSGSTHNEQFF.

There are many counts of this clonotype. The chain employs TRBV7-9 and TRBJ2-3, with TRBD1 matching over 8 bases. Per germline, CDR1 SEHNR and CDR2 FQNEAQ (reference sequence). The CDR3 contains 18 residues. V lost 5 bases to trimming and J lost 1 base; unmatched junction nucleotides: 14. CDR3 region: CASSLDRVVIPGTDTQYF. The CDR3 coding sequence is TGTGCCAGCAGCCTGGACAGGGTCGTGATTCCGGGCACAGATACGCAGTATTTT.